These 18 T cell receptor beta chains originate from one sample sequenced in a study of beta chain features in type 1 diabetes. Findings and caveats of the study: The study found moderately but significantly shorter TCRB CDR3s in all four CD4+ subsets of Type 1 diabetes patients.

No antigen has been identified for these receptors. Expressed TCRB transcripts were sequenced because the isolated RNA had all been reverse transcribed beforehand. Repertoires were generated with immunoSEQ multiplex PCR, while TCRdb's copy carries only in-frame clones and drops some. This table holds 120,000 or so clones, 17% found once. The sequenced sample consisted of central memory CD4+ T cells from blood. These receptors were collected from a man between 18 and 29 years old with type 1 diabetes.

This clone was seen many times. The genes are TRBV2 and TRBJ2-5; 8 nucleotides match TRBD2. CDR1 and CDR2 (germline): SNHLY, FYNNEI. The CDR3 is 14 amino acids. V shed 10 bases and J 5 bases; nucleotides not matched to a gene: 12. The CDR3 region has the DNA TGTGCCACCGTGAGCGGGGGCTCGGGTGAGACCCAGTACTTC. As protein: CATVSGGSGETQYF.

The table lists this clone with a few counts. The chain links TRBV30 to TRBJ1-1; weak D call: TRBD1 (6 bases). V dropped 5 bases and J dropped 3 bases, with 13 bases sitting between them. The CDR3 is 13 amino acids. Germline CDR1 is GTSNPN and CDR2 is SVGIG (reference sequence). CDR3 coding DNA: TGTGCCTGGGGGGCCTACAGGGACACTGAAGCTTTCTTT. Amino acid sequence: CAWGAYRDTEAFF.

V and J are TRBV6-6 and TRBJ2-7; no clear D. With 0 bases removed from V and 7 bases from J, the gap between germline ends came to 16 bases. The germline CDR1 and CDR2 sequences are MNHNY and SVGAGI (reference sequence). The CDR3 loop spans 15 amino acids. CDR3 sequence: CASSYSSLASGEQYF. DNA for the CDR3: TGTGCCAGCAGTTACTCGAGTCTGGCCTCCGGGGAGCAGTACTTC.

The table lists this clone with many counts. The chain has TRBV27 and TRBJ2-3; 9 nucleotides align to TRBD2. The CDR3 is made up of 18 amino acids. The ends lost 8 bases at V and 1 base at J; junction bases unmatched: 16. Germline values: CDR1 MNHEY, CDR2 SMNVEV (reference sequence). In nucleotides, the CDR3 is TGTGCCAGCGACCACTCCGGGACTAGCATTGGGCGCACAGATACGCAGTATTTT. As protein: CASDHSGTSIGRTDTQYF.

In this sample, this clone turned up a few times. The same CDR3 also results from other DNA sequences found in this sample. The chain combines TRBV5-1 with TRBJ2-5; 9 bases line up with TRBD1. Germline loops: CDR1 SGHRS, CDR2 YFSETQ. V trimming: 4 bases; J trimming: 2 bases; junction bases outside the gene matches: 6. The CDR3 has 15 amino acids. The CDR3: CASSPRDREQETQYF. CDR3 bases: TGCGCCAGCAGCCCCAGGGACAGGGAACAAGAGACCCAGTACTTC.

The V and J genes are TRBV29-1 and TRBJ1-1, with D tentatively TRBD1 (6 bases). CDR3 length: 11 residues. V was shortened by 8 bases and J by 3 bases, with 10 bases between the two germline ends. Looked up from germline, CDR1 is SQVTM and CDR2 is ANQGSEA. The CDR3 protein is CSSDSYTEAFF. The DNA of the CDR3 is TGCAGCTCGGACAGTTACACTGAAGCTTTCTTT.

This clone was seen a few times. This rearrangement joins TRBV30 to TRBJ2-7, with TRBD1 as a possible D gene (6 bases). Between the trimmed V and J ends, which lost 5 bases and 6 bases, there was a span of 11 bases. CDR3 length equals 11 residues. Per the germline V gene, CDR1 is GTSNPN and CDR2 is SVGIG (reference sequence). The CDR3 DNA sequence: TGTGCCTGGGTCCGACAGGTCGAGCAGTACTTC. Translated: CAWVRQVEQYF.

The V gene is TRBV4-3, the J gene TRBJ2-1; D possibly corresponds to TRBD2 (6 bases). CDR3 size: 14 residues. Per germline, CDR1 LGHNA and CDR2 YSLEER. The V end was cut by 4 bases, the J end by 8 bases, with 15 bases between. The CDR3 nucleotides are TGCGCCAGCAGCCTCGCCGGGACTGATTATGAGCAGTTCTTC. This codes for CASSLAGTDYEQFF.

The table lists this clone with a few counts. This rearrangement joins TRBV7-2 to TRBJ2-4; D gene uncertain. V lost 2 bases, J lost 0 bases, and 17 bases lay in between. This CDR3 region has 18 residues. The germline V gene has CDR1 SGHTA and CDR2 FQGNSA. The CDR3 DNA reads as TGTGCCAGCAGCTTACCGAAGGGCACCACCCTAGCCAAAAACATTCAGTACTTC. Amino acids: CASSLPKGTTLAKNIQYF.

This clone was detected a few times. Germline is not matched at one junction end, which may reflect a read error. Other DNA sequences in the same sample also yield this CDR3. The chain has TRBV18 and TRBJ2-7, with 13 bases fitting TRBD2. The germline V gene encodes CDR1 KGHSH and CDR2 LQKENI. The CDR3 length is 15 residues. For the CDR3, the DNA is TGTGCCAGCGCACCAACTAGCGGGGGGGCCTACGAGCAGTACTTC. Its protein product is CASAPTSGGAYEQYF.

The chain carries TRBV30 and TRBJ2-3; weak D call: TRBD1 (5 bases). Per the germline V gene, CDR1 is GTSNPN and CDR2 is SVGIG (reference sequence). This CDR3 has 12 residues. V lost 4 bases and J 6 bases, leaving 11 bases between the germline ends. The CDR3 DNA is TGTGCCTGGACAGGGTTTGGTGATACGCAGTATTTT. Protein sequence: CAWTGFGDTQYF.

This clone was detected only a few times. This chain connects TRBV18 to TRBJ2-1, with 15 bases matching TRBD2. This CDR3 has 18 amino acids. Trimming at V came to 2 bases and at J to 8 bases, leaving 10 bases not matched to a gene. CDR1 is KGHSH, CDR2 LQKENI, per germline. The CDR3 coding sequence is TGTGCCAGCTCACCAACGGGACTAGCGGGAGGACCTCCGGATGAGCAGTTCTTC. Translating gives CASSPTGLAGGPPDEQFF.

This clone has at least ten counts. This rearrangement joins TRBV21-1 to TRBJ2-6; the D segment call TRBD2 is taken from the table without a DNA check. TRBV21-1 is annotated as a pseudogene. There are 16 residues in the CDR3. This CDR3 reads CASSKEAGTGANVLTF. CDR3 nucleotides: TGTGCCAGCAGCAAAGAAGCCGGGACTGGGGCCAACGTCCTGACTTTC.

Details on this clone: Other DNA sequences from this sample encode an identical CDR3 as well. The genes are TRBV6-5 and TRBJ1-5; 9 positions agree with TRBD1. Losses at the gene ends were 5 bases for V and 6 bases for J; bases not matched to a gene: 2. The CDR3 has 13 amino acids. The germline V gene encodes CDR1 MNHEY and CDR2 SVGAGI. The DNA for the CDR3 is TGTGCCAGCAGTCGACAGGGGGGTCAGCCCCAGCATTTT. Translating it yields CASSRQGGQPQHF.

This CDR3 is CASSPAPGHFYEQYF. The CDR3 bases are TGTGCCAGCAGCCCCGCTCCGGGACACTTTTACGAGCAGTACTTC. The chain carries TRBV5-4 and TRBJ2-7; D may be TRBD1 (6 bases). This CDR3 contains 15 residues. CDR1 SGHNT and CDR2 YYREEE come from the germline V gene (reference sequence). Between the trimmed V and J ends, which lost 4 bases and 4 bases, there was a span of 18 bases.

This clone was seen a handful of times. The chain is built from TRBV6-5 and TRBJ2-7; D possibly corresponds to TRBD2 (6 bases). The CDR3 has 14 residues. Germline CDR1 MNHEY, CDR2 SVGAGI. V was trimmed by 6 bases and J by 2 bases, leaving 14 bases between them. CDR3 bases: TGTGCCAGCAGCCGGGACTGGGGACCCTACGAGCAGTACTTC. It encodes CASSRDWGPYEQYF.

In this sample, this clone turned up a few times. This rearrangement joins TRBV29-1 to TRBJ2-7; 7 positions agree with TRBD2. Germline lookup yields CDR1 SQVTM and CDR2 ANQGSEA. The CDR3 has 14 residues. Trimming removed 5 bases from V and 1 base from J; junction bases left unmatched: 8. DNA of the CDR3: TGCAGCGTTAGGAGGCTAGCGGATTCCTACGAGCAGTACTTC. This translates into CSVRRLADSYEQYF.

This sequence joins TRBV7-9 and TRBJ1-2; D unclear. Trimming took 5 bases from V and 8 from J, leaving 12 bases between them. The germline CDR1 and CDR2 sequences are SEHNR and FQNEAQ (reference sequence). The CDR3 has 12 amino acids. The CDR3 region has the DNA TGTGCCAGCAGCCTCTCGGAAGTGGGCTACACCTTC. It codes for CASSLSEVGYTF.